The 22 T cell receptor beta chains below come from one sample, sequenced in a study of cytomegalovirus exposure and HLA in healthy donors. Both 60 Vbeta primers and 13 Jbeta primers went into the PCR. TCRdb's copy holds only in-frame clones and misses some; the assay was immunoSEQ multiplex PCR. This sample yields more than 150,000 clones, of which more than 70% are seen a single time; around 1.4% belongs to the top ten. The sequenced sample was PBMCs. The receptor source for this set is a girl aged 10 to 17 in good health and CMV-seropositive.

This chain joins TRBV10-2 and TRBJ2-7; D is perhaps TRBD2 (5 bases). CDR3 size: 13 residues. CDR1 is WSHSY, CDR2 SAAADI, per germline. The V end was cut by 4 bases, the J end by 7 bases, with 14 bases between. The CDR3 nucleotides are TGCGCCAGCAGTGGTAGGACCCGCGGGGAGCAGTACTTC. Translated, it gives CASSGRTRGEQYF.

The table lists this clone with a few counts. The sample contains more than one DNA sequence encoding this CDR3. The chain joins TRBV27 to TRBJ1-2; 9 positions agree with TRBD1. J lost 5 bases, V lost 6 bases, and 7 bases had no gene match. Germline V gives CDR1 MNHEY, CDR2 SMNVEV (reference sequence). The CDR3 runs to 14 residues. Here the CDR3 reads CASSPGQGLYGYTF. Written as DNA, the CDR3 is TGTGCCAGCAGCCCGGGACAGGGCCTTTATGGCTACACCTTC.

This rearrangement joins TRBV10-1 to TRBJ2-7; TRBD2 might be the D (6 bases). Deletions cut 2 bases from V and 2 bases from J, with 10 bases between. CDR1 and CDR2 from the germline V gene are WNHNN and SYGVQD (reference sequence). The CDR3 sequence is 14 residues long. The CDR3 DNA is TGCGCCAGCAGTGAGGGCGGGAATACCTACGAGCAGTACTTC. The encoded protein is CASSEGGNTYEQYF.

The chain joins TRBV27 to TRBJ2-7; 9 positions agree with TRBD1. The ends lost 6 bases at V and 2 bases at J; junction bases unmatched: 8. CDR3 length: 15 amino acids. Germline assignment: CDR1 MNHEY and CDR2 SMNVEV (reference sequence). CDR3 amino acids: CASRPTGQGTYEQYF. The DNA for the CDR3 is TGTGCCAGCAGGCCGACGGGACAGGGAACCTACGAGCAGTACTTC.

The chain recombines TRBV19 with TRBJ1-2; TRBD1 agrees at 7 bases. Germline loops: CDR1 LNHDA, CDR2 SQIVND (reference sequence). Trimming at V came to 6 bases and at J to 2 bases, leaving 9 bases not matched to a gene. The CDR3 has 15 amino acids. In nucleotides, the CDR3 is TGTGCCAGTAGGAGAGGGGGCAGCGAGAACTATGGCTACACCTTC. Its translation is CASRRGGSENYGYTF.

The chain is built from TRBV27 and TRBJ2-7; 14 bases map to TRBD2. The CDR3 runs to 16 residues. Trimming took 5 bases from V and 5 from J; bases not matched to a gene: 8. Germline CDR1 MNHEY, CDR2 SMNVEV (reference sequence). The CDR3 sequence: CASSPHPTSGRDEQYF. The CDR3 DNA is TGTGCCAGCAGTCCCCACCCGACTAGCGGGAGGGACGAGCAGTACTTC.

V gene TRBV6-4 combines with J gene TRBJ2-1; 8 nucleotides line up with TRBD2. CDR1 MRHNA and CDR2 SNTAGT come from the germline V gene. The CDR3 consists of 15 residues. The V segment lost 6 bases and the J segment 0 bases; nucleotides outside the gene matches: 4. The CDR3 protein is CASRTSANSYNEQFF. In nucleotides, the CDR3 is TGTGCCAGCAGGACTAGCGCAAACTCCTACAATGAGCAGTTCTTC.

The chain carries TRBV5-1 and TRBJ1-3; 7 bases are shared with TRBD1. CDR1 and CDR2 from the germline V gene are SGHRS and YFSETQ. The CDR3 runs 15 residues. V trimming: 4 bases; J trimming: 4 bases; junction bases outside the gene matches: 8. The CDR3 DNA reads as TGCGCCAGCAGCCGGACAGGAGTAGAAGGAAACACCATATATTTT. Protein product: CASSRTGVEGNTIYF. The entire variable domain, with the rest obtained from reference TRBV5-1 and TRBJ1-3, is as follows: KAGVTQTPRYLIKTRGQQVTLSCSPISGHRSVSWYQQTPGQGLQFLFEYFSETQRNKGNFPGRFSGRQFSNSRSEMNVSTLELGDSALYLCASSRTGVEGNTIYFGEGSWLTVV.

The V gene is TRBV18, the J gene TRBJ2-3, with a tentative D call TRBD1 (5 bases). The ends were cut back, 3 bases at V and 5 bases at J, with 9 bases in the middle. The CDR3 sequence is 13 residues long. Germline lookup yields CDR1 KGHSH and CDR2 LQKENI. CDR3 residues: CASSPQGLDTQYF. In DNA form, the CDR3 reads TGTGCCAGCTCACCCCAGGGATTAGATACGCAGTATTTT.

J is TRBJ2-1 and V is TRBV5-1; 8 bases align to TRBD2. The V gene's germline CDR1 is SGHRS and CDR2 YFSETQ. V shed 3 bases, J shed 8 bases, and the junction held 13 bases outside the gene matches. This CDR3 has 16 amino acids. CDR3 nucleotides: TGCGCCAGCAGCTATCTCGGAAGCGGGAGAGGCGATGAGCAGTTCTTC. This gives the protein CASSYLGSGRGDEQFF. Complete variable domain (other parts from reference TRBV5-1 and TRBJ2-1): KAGVTQTPRYLIKTRGQQVTLSCSPISGHRSVSWYQQTPGQGLQFLFEYFSETQRNKGNFPGRFSGRQFSNSRSEMNVSTLELGDSALYLCASSYLGSGRGDEQFFGPGTRLTVL.

The chain joins TRBV11-2 to TRBJ2-5, with D tentatively TRBD2 (5 bases). Trimming took 8 bases from V and 7 from J, leaving 14 bases between them. CDR3 size: 12 residues. CDR1 is SGHAT, CDR2 FQNNGV, per germline. The CDR3 nucleotides read TGTGCCAGCCTCCGGGAACCCTGGACCCAGTACTTC. Residues: CASLREPWTQYF.

The genes are TRBV10-3 and TRBJ2-1; D may be TRBD2 (6 bases). V lost 5 bases and J 4 bases, leaving 12 bases between the germline ends. Per germline, CDR1 ENHRY and CDR2 SYGVKD. This CDR3 has 14 residues. DNA of the CDR3: TGTGCCATCAGTTCTAGCGAGGGGTACAATGAGCAGTTCTTC. It encodes CAISSSEGYNEQFF.

This clone appeared a single time. This chain joins TRBV6-5 and TRBJ1-3; 7 bases match TRBD1. Germline values: CDR1 MNHEY, CDR2 SVGAGI. The CDR3 extends over 14 amino acids. V shed 6 bases and J 4 bases; nucleotides not matched to a gene: 6. The CDR3 DNA reads as TGTGCCAGCAGCAGACAGGGTCCAGGAAACACCATATATTTT. Translation: CASSRQGPGNTIYF.

The gene calls are TRBV19 and TRBJ2-6, with TRBD2 matching over 9 bases. The CDR3 extends over 17 amino acids. Germline trimming cut 10 bases from V and 0 bases from J; bases unmatched to any gene: 10. Germline CDR1 and CDR2: LNHDA and SQIVND (reference sequence). The DNA for the CDR3 is TGTGCCACCTTAGCTAGCGGGATACCCTCTGGGGCCAACGTCCTGACTTTC. It specifies CATLASGIPSGANVLTF.

Only a few counts were recorded for this clone. V gene TRBV5-6 combines with J gene TRBJ2-7; possibly TRBD2 for D (6 bases). CDR1 and CDR2 (germline): SGHDT, YYEEEE. CDR3 length equals 14 residues. Deletions cut 3 bases from V and 1 base from J, with 11 bases between. CDR3 residues: CASSWGDGSYEQYF. The CDR3 DNA reads TGTGCCAGCAGCTGGGGGGACGGTTCCTACGAGCAGTACTTC.

V usage is TRBV6-5 and J usage is TRBJ1-2; no definite D call. Germline CDR1 reads MNHEY; CDR2 reads SVGAGI. CDR3 size: 15 residues. Trimming cost V 0 bases and J 4 bases, with 12 bases left between them. The chain's CDR3 is CASSYSRQNIYGYTF. The CDR3 DNA follows: TGTGCCAGCAGTTACTCGAGGCAGAACATCTATGGCTACACCTTC.

As to this clone: The sample holds other DNA sequences that translate to the same CDR3. V usage is TRBV5-1 and J usage is TRBJ2-1; 7 positions match TRBD1. Germline V CDR1 and CDR2: SGHRS, YFSETQ. The CDR3 covers 15 residues. Trimming cost V 0 bases and J 2 bases; bases outside gene matches: 2. In DNA, the CDR3 is TGCGCCAGCAGCTTGGGGCAGGGGGCCTACAATGAGCAGTTCTTC. Translating gives CASSLGQGAYNEQFF.

The V call is TRBV6-5, the J call TRBJ2-5; D uncertain. The J call may be mistaken, given a closer DNA end match to TRBJ2-7. The CDR3 is 11 amino acids. The V gene's germline CDR1 is MNHEY and CDR2 SVGAGI. CDR3 loop: CASSYKREQYF. In DNA form, the CDR3 reads TGTGCCAGCAGTTACAAGCGCGAGCAGTACTTC.

The rearrangement uses TRBV7-2 and TRBJ1-1, with D uncertain. Germline V gene lookup returns CDR1 SGHTA and CDR2 FQGNSA. Trimming took off 0 bases at V and 4 bases at J, with 15 bases between the two ends. The CDR3 spans 16 residues. CDR3 loop: CASSLAHSPWSTEAFF. CDR3 sequence (DNA): TGTGCCAGCAGCTTAGCACATTCCCCTTGGAGCACTGAAGCTTTCTTT.

In DNA form, the CDR3 reads TGTGCCAGCAGTTACAGGGGTTCCGAGCAGTACTTC. Translating gives CASSYRGSEQYF. The genes are TRBV6-6 and TRBJ2-7; D possibly corresponds to TRBD1 (5 bases). Trimming shortened V by 2 bases and J by 6 bases, and 8 bases separated the two germline ends. Germline assignment: CDR1 MNHNY and CDR2 SVGAGI (reference sequence). The CDR3 runs 12 residues.

J is TRBJ2-3 and V is TRBV30; 7 positions agree with TRBD2. With 3 bases clipped from V and 2 bases from J, the junction kept 11 bases outside the gene matches. The CDR3 covers 16 residues. Germline V gene data show CDR1 as GTSNPN and CDR2 as SVGIG (reference sequence). CDR3 nucleotide sequence: TGTGCCTGGAGCGGACTAGGCGGAACAGACACAGATACGCAGTATTTT. Residues: CAWSGLGGTDTDTQYF. The variable domain in full, with the rest retrieved from reference TRBV30 and TRBJ2-3, is SQTIHQWPATLVQPVGSPLSLECTVEGTSNPNLYWYRQAAGRGLQLLFYSVGIGQISSEVPQNLSASRPQDRQFILSSKKLLLSDSGFYLCAWSGLGGTDTDTQYFGPGTRLTVL.

The rearrangement links TRBV27 to TRBJ2-1; 7 bases are a match to TRBD2. The CDR3 has 15 amino acids. The germline CDR1 and CDR2 sequences are MNHEY and SMNVEV (reference sequence). The junction had 7 bases not matched to a gene; V was cut back by 3 bases and J by 5 bases. CDR3 nucleotide sequence: TGTGCCAGCAGTTTCCGAACGGGGGGAGACAATGAGCAGTTCTTC. Translated, it gives CASSFRTGGDNEQFF.